A single sample gave rise to the 23 T cell receptor beta chains below, sequenced in a study of Tregs in tolerant kidney transplant recipients. Generated by immunoSEQ multiplex PCR, the TCRdb table keeps only in-frame clones and is missing some. The repertoire holds some 50,000 clones, with about 92% as singletons. Recipients received nonmyeloablative bone marrow transplants from related graft donors, with transient mixed chimerism. The sample here was CD8+ T cells from blood (PBMCs), taken 12 months after the transplant. These receptors were obtained from a human patient who received a combined kidney and bone marrow transplant. The T cells may come from the graft donor.

This chain uses TRBV7-6 with TRBJ2-7; TRBD2 agrees at 8 bases. This CDR3 is built from 14 residues. V gave up 6 bases and J gave up 1 base; unmatched junction bases: 5. The V gene's germline CDR1 is SGHVS and CDR2 FNYEAQ. This chain's CDR3 is CASRLTSGSYEQYF. CDR3 nucleotide sequence: TGTGCCAGCAGACTTACTAGCGGATCCTACGAGCAGTACTTC.

The chain combines TRBV11-3 with TRBJ2-7; 8 nucleotides line up with TRBD2. Germline V CDR1 and CDR2: SGHNT, YENEEA. V dropped 5 bases and J dropped 3; count of bases not matched to a gene: 9. This CDR3 comprises 15 residues. The CDR3 spells CASSQETGGYYEQYF. In DNA form, the CDR3 reads TGTGCCAGCAGCCAAGAGACGGGAGGGTACTACGAGCAGTACTTC.

The sample holds one count of this clone. This chain uses TRBV13 with TRBJ2-7, with 10 nucleotides matching TRBD1. This CDR3 is built from 14 residues. Trimming at V came to 5 bases and at J to 6 bases, leaving 7 bases not matched to a gene. CDR1 is PRHDT, CDR2 FYEKMQ, per germline (reference sequence). DNA of the CDR3: TGTGCCAGCAGCGTTCGACAGGGGGCCGGCGAGCAGTACTTC. It specifies CASSVRQGAGEQYF.

The chain has TRBV28 and TRBJ2-5; 9 bases match TRBD1. Germline V gene lookup returns CDR1 MDHEN and CDR2 SYDVKM. V shed 8 bases, J shed 3 bases, and the junction held 13 bases outside the gene matches. CDR3 size: 16 residues. In DNA form, the CDR3 reads TGTGCCAGCCGGTCCGAGGACAGGGGTATAGAAGAGACCCAGTACTTC. Its protein is CASRSEDRGIEETQYF. Looking up the rest from reference TRBV28 and TRBJ2-5 gives the full variable domain: DVKVTQSSRYLVKRTGEKVFLECVQDMDHENMFWYRQDPGLGLRLIYFSYDVKMKEKGDIPEGYSVSREKKERFSLILESASTNQTSMYLCASRSEDRGIEETQYFGPGTRLLVL.

Comment on this clone: An end of the junction differs from the germline gene, which may be a read error. Other nucleotide sequences in the sample specify the same CDR3. The gene calls are TRBV13 and TRBJ1-6, with 7 bases matching TRBD1. Per the germline V gene, CDR1 is PRHDT and CDR2 is FYEKMQ (reference sequence). The CDR3 runs to 20 residues. In nucleotides, the CDR3 is TGTGCCAGCAGCTGGAGAGGACAGGACCCGAGGGCCACCTATAATTCCCCCCTCCACTTT. Protein sequence: CASSWRGQDPRATYNSPLHF.

The genes are TRBV7-9 and TRBJ2-1, with 14 bases aligning to TRBD2. V trimming: 3 bases; J trimming: 3 bases; junction bases outside the gene matches: 7. Looked up from germline, CDR1 is SEHNR and CDR2 is FQNEAQ (reference sequence). The CDR3 spans 18 residues. The CDR3 spells CASSFGTSGGRSYNEQFF. The CDR3 nucleotides are TGTGCCAGCAGCTTTGGGACTAGCGGGGGCCGTAGCTACAATGAGCAGTTCTTC. The entire variable domain, with the rest obtained from reference TRBV7-9 and TRBJ2-1, is as follows: DTGVSQNPRHKITKRGQNVTFRCDPISEHNRLYWYRQTLGQGPEFLTYFQNEAQLEKSRLLSDRFSAERPKGSFSTLEIQRTEQGDSAMYLCASSFGTSGGRSYNEQFFGPGTRLTVL.

The chain uses TRBV6-5 and TRBJ2-1; D might be TRBD2 (5 bases). Per the germline V gene, CDR1 is MNHEY and CDR2 is SVGAGI. Trimming removed 0 bases from V and 3 bases from J, with 12 bases in between. This CDR3 has 16 amino acids. The CDR3: CASSYSVGEVYNEQFF. CDR3 nucleotides: TGTGCCAGCAGTTACTCGGTGGGAGAAGTCTACAATGAGCAGTTCTTC.

V and J are TRBV15 and TRBJ2-7; 10 positions match TRBD1. The CDR3 totals 14 residues. Losses at the gene ends were 3 bases for V and 2 bases for J; bases not matched to a gene: 1. Per the germline V gene, CDR1 is LNHNV and CDR2 is YYDKDF (reference sequence). The DNA of the CDR3 is TGTGCCACCAGCAGCGGACAGGGGGCCTACGAGCAGTACTTC. The encoded protein is CATSSGQGAYEQYF.

The genes are TRBV13 and TRBJ2-1, with 11 bases lining up with TRBD2. Trimming removed 5 bases from V and 7 bases from J; junction bases left unmatched: 10. The germline V gene has CDR1 PRHDT and CDR2 FYEKMQ (reference sequence). The CDR3 sequence is 16 residues long. CDR3 region: CASSAGLAGLLNEQFF. CDR3 DNA: TGTGCCAGCAGCGCCGGACTAGCGGGTTTACTTAATGAGCAGTTCTTC.

The chain couples TRBV5-4 to TRBJ2-5, with a tentative D call TRBD2 (6 bases). The CDR3 runs to 12 residues. Germline lookup yields CDR1 SGHNT and CDR2 YYREEE (reference sequence). Trimming took off 7 bases at V and 2 bases at J, with 9 bases between the two ends. CDR3 DNA sequence: TGTGCCAGCTCTGGGGGGCAAGAGACCCAGTACTTC. Translating it yields CASSGGQETQYF. Full variable domain (missing parts from reference TRBV5-4 and TRBJ2-5): ETGVTQSPTHLIKTRGQQVTLRCSSQSGHNTVSWYQQALGQGPQFIFQYYREEENGRGNFPPRFSGLQFPNYSSELNVNALELDDSALYLCASSGGQETQYFGPGTRLLVL.

The chain joins TRBV13 to TRBJ2-7, with 7 bases matching TRBD2. Germline V lookup: CDR1 PRHDT, CDR2 FYEKMQ (reference sequence). V trimming: 5 bases; J trimming: 4 bases; junction bases outside the gene matches: 5. This CDR3 has 13 amino acids. The CDR3 DNA is TGTGCCAGCAGCCAACGACTAGCTTACGAGCAGTACTTC. This sequence encodes CASSQRLAYEQYF.

The gene calls are TRBV15 and TRBJ2-1, with 7 bases matching TRBD2. V shed 0 bases and J 4 bases; nucleotides not matched to a gene: 9. Per the germline V gene, CDR1 is LNHNV and CDR2 is YYDKDF (reference sequence). This CDR3 is 17 amino acids long. The CDR3 DNA sequence: TGTGCCACCAGCAGAGATGAGAGTGGGGGAGGGTACAATGAGCAGTTCTTC. It specifies CATSRDESGGGYNEQFF.

In this sample, this clone turned up a few times. The chain couples TRBV5-4 to TRBJ2-1; 7 bases align to TRBD2. CDR1 SGHNT and CDR2 YYREEE come from the germline V gene (reference sequence). J gave up 5 bases and V 5 bases, and 4 bases lay outside the gene matches. The CDR3 has 13 residues. For the CDR3, the DNA is TGTGCCAGCAGTCCCGGGACTAACAATGAGCAGTTCTTC. It specifies CASSPGTNNEQFF. The complete variable domain, with remaining parts taken from reference TRBV5-4 and TRBJ2-1, reads ETGVTQSPTHLIKTRGQQVTLRCSSQSGHNTVSWYQQALGQGPQFIFQYYREEENGRGNFPPRFSGLQFPNYSSELNVNALELDDSALYLCASSPGTNNEQFFGPGTRLTVL.

This chain connects TRBV29-1 to TRBJ1-2, with D tentatively TRBD1 (6 bases). Germline lookup yields CDR1 SQVTM and CDR2 ANQGSEA. The V end lost 6 bases, the J end lost 8 bases, and 22 bases lay between the germline ends. The CDR3 spans 14 residues. The CDR3 is CSVLQGIGPWGYTF. CDR3 nucleotides: TGCAGCGTCCTCCAGGGGATCGGGCCTTGGGGCTACACCTTC.

This chain connects TRBV9 to TRBJ1-2, with 11 positions matching TRBD1. The germline V gene has CDR1 SGDLS and CDR2 YYNGEE. The V and J ends lost 0 bases and 3 bases, in that order; junction bases with no gene match: 7. This CDR3 has 17 residues. The CDR3 sequence is CASSVGVGTGGYYGYTF. In DNA form, the CDR3 reads TGTGCCAGCAGCGTAGGAGTGGGGACAGGGGGTTACTATGGCTACACCTTC.

The J gene is TRBJ2-3, the V gene TRBV4-1, with D possibly matching TRBD2 (5 bases). The CDR3 totals 15 residues. V dropped 3 bases and J dropped 2 bases, with 12 bases sitting between them. Germline-derived CDR1 and CDR2 are MGHRA and YSYEKL. CDR3 DNA sequence: TGCGCCAGCAGCCAGTTCAGCGGATCCACAGATACGCAGTATTTT. Translation gives CASSQFSGSTDTQYF.

J is TRBJ2-7 and V is TRBV5-4; the D gene is possibly TRBD2 (5 bases). CDR3 length: 13 amino acids. The germline V gene encodes CDR1 SGHNT and CDR2 YYREEE (reference sequence). V was trimmed by 4 bases and J by 2 bases, leaving 10 bases between them. CDR3 DNA sequence: TGTGCCAGCAGCGCGGGCCCCACCTACGAGCAGTACTTC. Protein sequence: CASSAGPTYEQYF.

The chain combines TRBV6-5 with TRBJ2-1; a possible D gene is TRBD2 (6 bases). The CDR3 consists of 13 residues. CDR1 is MNHEY, CDR2 SVGAGI, per germline. The ends were cut back, 2 bases at V and 15 bases at J, with 17 bases in the middle. The CDR3 DNA is TGTGCCAGCAGTTACACTACCGGGACTCACGCGTTCTTC. Residues: CASSYTTGTHAFF.

V is TRBV25-1 and J is TRBJ1-4; 9 nucleotides align to TRBD1. Germline assignment: CDR1 MGHDK and CDR2 SYGVNS. V trimming: 3 bases; J trimming: 4 bases; junction bases outside the gene matches: 6. The length of the CDR3 is 16 residues. CDR3 in amino acids: CASSDPDRGINEKLFF. The CDR3 nucleotides read TGTGCCAGCAGTGATCCCGACAGGGGGATTAATGAAAAACTGTTTTTT.

The chain combines TRBV7-3 with TRBJ2-3; possible D gene TRBD2, 5 bases. CDR1 and CDR2 (germline): SGHTA, FQGTGA. The V end lost 5 bases, the J end lost 2 bases, and 14 bases lay between the germline ends. The CDR3 totals 15 residues. For the CDR3, the DNA is TGTGCCAGCAGCCCTGGACTCCTTTTCACAGATACGCAGTATTTT. This gives the protein CASSPGLLFTDTQYF.

This sequence joins TRBV25-1 and TRBJ2-1; 8 positions match TRBD1. The V gene end was trimmed by 3 bases and the J gene end by 10 bases; junction bases not matched to a gene: 11. The germline CDR1 and CDR2 sequences are MGHDK and SYGVNS. This CDR3 has 15 residues. CDR3 coding DNA: TGTGCCAGCAGTGAGACAGGGGTCTTTCGGCGAGAGCAGTTCTTC. It is translated as CASSETGVFRREQFF.

V gene TRBV29-1 combines with J gene TRBJ2-7; TRBD1 agrees at 8 bases. CDR3 length: 12 residues. V shed 7 bases and J 3 bases; nucleotides not matched to a gene: 5. CDR1 SQVTM and CDR2 ANQGSEA come from the germline V gene. The CDR3 DNA reads TGCAGCGCAATGGGACAGGACTACGAGCAGTACTTC. Its protein is CSAMGQDYEQYF.

The chain links TRBV9 to TRBJ2-3; 11 bases map to TRBD2. The CDR3 contains 17 residues. Germline V gene sequence: CDR1 SGDLS, CDR2 YYNGEE. The ends lost 0 bases at V and 2 bases at J; junction bases unmatched: 5. The CDR3 loop is CASSVDASGRFTDTQYF. For the CDR3, the DNA is TGTGCCAGCAGCGTAGATGCTAGCGGGAGGTTCACAGATACGCAGTATTTT.